This T cell receptor beta chain was captured in a study of T cell responses to AZD1222 COVID-19 vaccine (dated by TCRdb to about 2021). Regarding the research as a whole: A total of about 230 trial participants underwent TCR sequencing, of whom around 200 received two doses of AZD1222 and about 25 received two doses of the MenACWY control vaccine. Trial participants were enrolled into age subgroups of 18-55, 56-69 and 70-plus years, which contained around 150, 29 and 61 TCR-sequenced participants, respectively. On the study overall, not on this receptor specifically: Only five to seven AZD1222 recipients were SARS-CoV-2 seropositive at baseline, limiting conclusions about previously exposed vaccinees. The whole spike protein was spanned by vaccine-associated CD4 TCRs, and dominant responses were seen in regions 160-218 and 743-854. Most participants were white British and females outnumbered males, and the authors suggested that clonal diversity may have been underestimated. No day 14 peak-response samples were available, so repertoires were characterized only after the peak T cell response. A significant rise in spike-specific TCR breadth and depth was observed after two AZD1222 doses relative to day 0 and relative to MenACWY recipients. In the small 56-69-year group, the increase in depth fell short of significance, most likely because of low power. Reportedly, almost half of the unique spike-specific TCRs recognized epitopes lying outside the regions that are mutated in the B.1.351 and B.1.1.7 variants.

The CDR3 regions of human TCRbeta chains were analyzed by immunosequencing. As for the authors' bioinformatics: Repertoire TCRs were matched against a reference library of SARS-CoV-2-specific TCRs generated with the MIRA antigen-specificity platform. Breadth was defined as the fraction of unique TCRs that were SARS-CoV-2-associated, and depth was defined as the fraction of total T cells that were SARS-CoV-2-associated. Each spike-specific TCR was assigned to its reactive spike region and to a CD4 or CD8 class using the MIRA data. Log10-transformed breadth and depth values were compared by one-way ANOVA with Sidak's multiple comparisons tests. TCRdb stores this immuneACCESS table with in-frame sequences only. Part of the clones is absent; in the studies checked, under half of the shortfall reflects unresolved V genes, and no reason is known for the rest. V and J calls plus clone size are reproduced from that table; the DNA served to infer D and trimming. Counted in this sample were around 99,000 clones; 80% to 95% of them appeared once. Of the sample, 6.2% falls within the top ten clones.

V loses 7 bases of germline sequence and J loses 4 bases, and the interval between the two ends is 19 bases. The germline V gene sets CDR1 to SNHLY and CDR2 to FYNNEI. CDR3 length: 15 amino acids, cysteine to phenylalanine. Kept here is only the CDR3 DNA, which spans 45 bases and is read in frame from base 1. In light of the paper, this sample's time point label describes: about 28 days (+/-7) after the second vaccine dose. Because spike-specific TCR depth and breadth did not differ between the two schedules, AZD1222 recipients who got a second dose at roughly 4 weeks were pooled with those who got a second dose at roughly 12 weeks. Vaccinee samples came from UK trials COV001 and COV002, including a single-blind randomized controlled phase 2/3 trial of AZD1222 (ChAdOx1 nCoV-19) in healthy adults. Trial participant PBMC samples were collected at day 0 and day 28 after the second dose for TCRbeta chain sequencing.

In this sample, this clone turned up a few times. Its binding antigen is unknown. No base qualities exist here, and no much larger clone lies one base off it. The V and J segments used are TRBV2 and TRBJ1-2; a tentative D call is TRBD1 (6 bases match). The origin of this receptor is an adult who received the AZD1222 COVID-19 vaccine. The sequencing used peripheral blood, collected 28 days after the second AZD1222 dose. CDR3 protein: CASTSEGTNLYGYTF. The DNA is as follows: TGTGCCAGCACATCGGAGGGGACAAACCTCTATGGCTACACCTTC.